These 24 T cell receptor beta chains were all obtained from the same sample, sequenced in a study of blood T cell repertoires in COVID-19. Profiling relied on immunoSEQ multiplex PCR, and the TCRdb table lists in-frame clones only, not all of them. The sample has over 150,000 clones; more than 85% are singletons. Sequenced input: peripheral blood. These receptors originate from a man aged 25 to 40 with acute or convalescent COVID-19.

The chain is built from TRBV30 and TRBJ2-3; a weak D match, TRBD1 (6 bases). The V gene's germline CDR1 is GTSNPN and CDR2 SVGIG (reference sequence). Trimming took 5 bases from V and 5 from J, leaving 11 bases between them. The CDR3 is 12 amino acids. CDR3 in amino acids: CAWEPGVDTQYF. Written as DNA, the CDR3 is TGTGCCTGGGAACCAGGGGTAGATACGCAGTATTTT. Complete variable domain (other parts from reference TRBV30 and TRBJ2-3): SQTIHQWPATLVQPVGSPLSLECTVEGTSNPNLYWYRQAAGRGLQLLFYSVGIGQISSEVPQNLSASRPQDRQFILSSKKLLLSDSGFYLCAWEPGVDTQYFGPGTRLTVL.

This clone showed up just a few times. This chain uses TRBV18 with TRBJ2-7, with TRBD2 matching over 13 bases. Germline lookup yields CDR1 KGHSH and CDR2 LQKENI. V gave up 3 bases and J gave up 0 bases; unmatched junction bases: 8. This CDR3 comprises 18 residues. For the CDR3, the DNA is TGTGCCAGCTCACCGGTCGGACTAGCGGGAGCATCCTCCTACGAGCAGTACTTC. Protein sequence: CASSPVGLAGASSYEQYF.

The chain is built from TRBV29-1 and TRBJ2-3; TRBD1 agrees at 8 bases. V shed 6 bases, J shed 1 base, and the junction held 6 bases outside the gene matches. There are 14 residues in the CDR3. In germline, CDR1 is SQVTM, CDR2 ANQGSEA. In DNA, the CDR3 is TGCAGCGTGGTGGACAGGGAAGGCACAGATACGCAGTATTTT. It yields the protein CSVVDREGTDTQYF.

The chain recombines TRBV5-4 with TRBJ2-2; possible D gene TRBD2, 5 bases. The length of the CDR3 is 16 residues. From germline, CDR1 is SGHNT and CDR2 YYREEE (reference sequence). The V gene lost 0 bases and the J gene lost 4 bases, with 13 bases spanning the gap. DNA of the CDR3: TGTGCCAGCAGCTTGGTAGGTGGGAGAAGCACCGGGGAGCTGTTTTTT. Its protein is CASSLVGGRSTGELFF.

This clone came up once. The CDR3 region is CASSKMTVNTEAFF. In nucleotides, the CDR3 is TGTGCCAGCAGTAAAATGACAGTGAACACTGAAGCTTTCTTT. The rearrangement links TRBV2 to TRBJ1-1; a possible D gene is TRBD1 (5 bases). The V end lost 5 bases, the J end lost 0 bases, and 10 bases lay between the germline ends. Germline loops: CDR1 SNHLY, CDR2 FYNNEI. This CDR3 is 14 amino acids long.

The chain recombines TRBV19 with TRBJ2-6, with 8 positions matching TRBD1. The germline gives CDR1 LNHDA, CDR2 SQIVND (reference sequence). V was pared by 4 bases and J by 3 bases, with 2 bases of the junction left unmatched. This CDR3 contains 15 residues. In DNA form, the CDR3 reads TGTGCCAGTAGTAAGGACAGGGATGGGGCCAACGTCCTGACTTTC. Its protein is CASSKDRDGANVLTF.

This CDR3 reads CASQGAPNQPQHF. The CDR3 coding sequence is TGTGCCAGCCAGGGGGCGCCGAATCAGCCCCAGCATTTT. This chain links TRBV28 with TRBJ1-5, with 8 nucleotides matching TRBD1. With 8 bases clipped from V and 4 bases from J, the junction kept 4 bases outside the gene matches. CDR1 and CDR2 from the germline V gene are MDHEN and SYDVKM. The CDR3 loop spans 13 amino acids.

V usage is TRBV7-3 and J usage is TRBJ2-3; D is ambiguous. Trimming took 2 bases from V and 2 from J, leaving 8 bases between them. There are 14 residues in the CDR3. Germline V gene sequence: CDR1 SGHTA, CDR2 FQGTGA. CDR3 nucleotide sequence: TGTGCCAGCAGCTTAGGTAGTTACACAGATACGCAGTATTTT. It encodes CASSLGSYTDTQYF.

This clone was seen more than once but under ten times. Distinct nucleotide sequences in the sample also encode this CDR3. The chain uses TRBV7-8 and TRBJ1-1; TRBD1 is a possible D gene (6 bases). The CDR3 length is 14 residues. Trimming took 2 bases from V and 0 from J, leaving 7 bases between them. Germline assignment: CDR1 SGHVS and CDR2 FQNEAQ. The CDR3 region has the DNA TGTGCCAGCAGCTTACCAGGGGTGAACACTGAAGCTTTCTTT. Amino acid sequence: CASSLPGVNTEAFF.

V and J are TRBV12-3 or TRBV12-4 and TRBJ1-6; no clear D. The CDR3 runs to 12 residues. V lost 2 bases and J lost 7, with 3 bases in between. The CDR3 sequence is CASSLLNSPLHF. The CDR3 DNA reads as TGTGCCAGCAGTTTACTCAATTCACCCCTCCACTTT.

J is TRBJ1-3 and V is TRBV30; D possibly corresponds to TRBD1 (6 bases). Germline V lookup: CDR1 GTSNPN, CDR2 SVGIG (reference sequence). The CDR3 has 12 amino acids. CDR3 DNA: TGTGCAGGGGGTGTTTCTGGAAACACCATATATTTT. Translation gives CAGGVSGNTIYF.

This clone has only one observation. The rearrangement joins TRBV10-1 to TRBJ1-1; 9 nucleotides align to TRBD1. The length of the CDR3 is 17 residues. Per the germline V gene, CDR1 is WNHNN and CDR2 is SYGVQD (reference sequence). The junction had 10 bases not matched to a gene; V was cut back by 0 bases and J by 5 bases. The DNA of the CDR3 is TGCGCCAGCAGTGAGTCACAGGGGGCGCCCCTGGGTACTGAAGCTTTCTTT. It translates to CASSESQGAPLGTEAFF.

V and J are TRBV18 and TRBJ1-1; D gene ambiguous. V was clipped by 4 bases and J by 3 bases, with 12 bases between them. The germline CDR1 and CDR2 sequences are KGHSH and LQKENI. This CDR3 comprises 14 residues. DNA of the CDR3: TGTGCCAGCTCACGATTTAGAGGTGACACTGAAGCTTTCTTT. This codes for CASSRFRGDTEAFF.

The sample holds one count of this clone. As DNA, the CDR3 is TGCGCCAGCAGCTCAGACAGGGGGGGAGATACGCAGTATTTT. Amino acid sequence: CASSSDRGGDTQYF. The chain employs TRBV5-1 and TRBJ2-3, with 9 positions matching TRBD1. Germline V CDR1 and CDR2: SGHRS, YFSETQ. V gave up 3 bases and J gave up 5 bases; unmatched junction bases: 4. The CDR3 consists of 14 residues.

CDR3 residues: CATTLGGSSYNEQFF. CDR3 DNA: TGTGCCACTACCCTGGGGGGGAGCTCCTACAATGAGCAGTTCTTC. The rearrangement joins TRBV6-5 to TRBJ2-1; 7 bases map to TRBD2. CDR1 MNHEY and CDR2 SVGAGI come from the germline V gene. The V segment lost 10 bases and the J segment 0 bases; nucleotides outside the gene matches: 9. The CDR3 length is 15 residues.

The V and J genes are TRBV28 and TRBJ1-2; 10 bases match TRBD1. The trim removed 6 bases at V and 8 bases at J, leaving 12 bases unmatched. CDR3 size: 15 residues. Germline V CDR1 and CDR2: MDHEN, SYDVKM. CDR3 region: CASSSPGQGSDGYTF. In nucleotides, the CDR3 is TGTGCCAGCAGCTCACCGGGACAGGGGTCGGACGGCTACACCTTC.

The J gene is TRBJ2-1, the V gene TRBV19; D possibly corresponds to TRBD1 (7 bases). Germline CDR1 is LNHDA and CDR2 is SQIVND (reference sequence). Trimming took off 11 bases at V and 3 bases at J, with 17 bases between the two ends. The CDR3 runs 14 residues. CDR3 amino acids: CAAGTDYLYNEQFF. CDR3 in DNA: TGTGCCGCGGGGACAGATTACCTCTACAATGAGCAGTTCTTC.

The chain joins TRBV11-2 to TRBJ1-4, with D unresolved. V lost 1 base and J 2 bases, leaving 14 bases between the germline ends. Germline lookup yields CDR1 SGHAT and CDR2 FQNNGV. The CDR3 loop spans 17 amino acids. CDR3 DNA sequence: TGTGCCAGCAGCTTAGGATTCACGGGTGTGACTAATGAAAAACTGTTTTTT. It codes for CASSLGFTGVTNEKLFF.

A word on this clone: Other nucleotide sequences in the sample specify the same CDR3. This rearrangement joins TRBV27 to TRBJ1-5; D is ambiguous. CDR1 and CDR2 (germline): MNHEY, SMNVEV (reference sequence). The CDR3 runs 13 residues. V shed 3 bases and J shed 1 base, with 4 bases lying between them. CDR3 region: CASSLSSNQPQHF. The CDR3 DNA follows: TGTGCCAGCAGTTTGTCGAGCAATCAGCCCCAGCATTTT.

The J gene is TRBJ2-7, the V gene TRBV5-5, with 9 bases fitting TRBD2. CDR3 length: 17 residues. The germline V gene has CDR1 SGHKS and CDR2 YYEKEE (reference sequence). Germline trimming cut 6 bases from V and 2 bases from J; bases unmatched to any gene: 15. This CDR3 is CASTLGGQRGAPYEQYF. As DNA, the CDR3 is TGTGCCAGCACTTTGGGGGGACAGCGGGGGGCCCCCTACGAGCAGTACTTC.

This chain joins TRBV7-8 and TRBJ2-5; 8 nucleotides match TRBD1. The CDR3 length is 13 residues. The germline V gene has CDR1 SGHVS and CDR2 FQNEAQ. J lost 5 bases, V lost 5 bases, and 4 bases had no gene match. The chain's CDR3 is CASSPRTGETQYF. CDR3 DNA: TGTGCCAGCAGCCCGCGGACAGGGGAGACCCAGTACTTC.

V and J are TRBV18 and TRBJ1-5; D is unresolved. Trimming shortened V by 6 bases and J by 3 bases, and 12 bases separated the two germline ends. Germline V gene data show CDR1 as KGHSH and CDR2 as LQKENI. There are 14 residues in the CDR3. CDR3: CASSPAGNNQPQHF. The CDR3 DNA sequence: TGTGCCAGCTCCCCCGCAGGTAACAATCAGCCCCAGCATTTT. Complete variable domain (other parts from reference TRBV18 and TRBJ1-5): NAGVMQNPRHLVRRRGQEARLRCSPMKGHSHVYWYRQLPEEGLKFMVYLQKENIIDESGMPKERFSAEFPKEGPSILRIQQVVRGDSAAYFCASSPAGNNQPQHFGDGTRLSIL.

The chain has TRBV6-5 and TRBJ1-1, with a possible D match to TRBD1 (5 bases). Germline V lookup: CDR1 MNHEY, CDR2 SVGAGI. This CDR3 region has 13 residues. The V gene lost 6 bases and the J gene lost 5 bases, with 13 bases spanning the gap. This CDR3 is CASSSGAWTEAFF. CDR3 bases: TGTGCCAGCAGCAGTGGGGCTTGGACTGAAGCTTTCTTT.

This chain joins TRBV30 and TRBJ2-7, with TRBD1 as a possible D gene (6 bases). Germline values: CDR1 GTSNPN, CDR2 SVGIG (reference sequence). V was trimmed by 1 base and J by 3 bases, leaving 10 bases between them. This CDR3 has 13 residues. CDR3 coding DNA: TGTGCCTGGAGTGGGGGGCTGGGCTACGAGCAGTACTTC. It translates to CAWSGGLGYEQYF. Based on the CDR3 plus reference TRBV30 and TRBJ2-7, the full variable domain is SQTIHQWPATLVQPVGSPLSLECTVEGTSNPNLYWYRQAAGRGLQLLFYSVGIGQISSEVPQNLSASRPQDRQFILSSKKLLLSDSGFYLCAWSGGLGYEQYFGPGTRLTVT.